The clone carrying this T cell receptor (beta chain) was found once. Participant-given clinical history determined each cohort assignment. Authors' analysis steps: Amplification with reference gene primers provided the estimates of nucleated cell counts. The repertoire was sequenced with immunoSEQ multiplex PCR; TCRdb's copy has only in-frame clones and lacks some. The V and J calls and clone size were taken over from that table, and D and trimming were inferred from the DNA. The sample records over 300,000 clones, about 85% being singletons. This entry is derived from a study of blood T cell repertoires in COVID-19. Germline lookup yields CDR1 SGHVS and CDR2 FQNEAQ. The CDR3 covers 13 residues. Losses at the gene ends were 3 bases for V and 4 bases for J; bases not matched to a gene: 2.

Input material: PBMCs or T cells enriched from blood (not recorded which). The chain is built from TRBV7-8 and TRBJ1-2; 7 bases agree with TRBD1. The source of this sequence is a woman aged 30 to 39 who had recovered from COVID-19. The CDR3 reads CASSFSGGYGYTF. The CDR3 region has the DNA TGTGCCAGCAGCTTTTCAGGGGGCTATGGCTACACCTTC.